The table lists the clone carrying this T cell receptor (beta chain) with a few counts. Its antigen is not identified. This entry comes from a study of identical twins. Study observations and caveats: Monozygotic twin pairs showed more out-of-frame TCR alpha sharing than models estimated. Insertions were fewer in abundant cord blood beta clonotypes, whereas memory repertoires showed none of this pattern.

Unique molecular identifiers were in the cDNA, with template-switch universal primer binding. One entry per CDR3 protein, called by TCRdb with MiXCR from the 5' RACE reads. The sample records 450,000 or so distinct CDR3 sequences, 13% to 15% being singletons. These data are also associated with another study on yellow fever vaccine responses in identical twins. That source adds: Twins reportedly appeared to share part of their vaccine T cell response while keeping part individual.

This clonotype was sampled from a woman younger than 35 in good health. The specimen was CD4+ T cells sorted from blood.

The CDR3 here is CASSLSVGVGGGRNEQYF. CDR3 nucleotide sequence: TGTGCCAGCAGCTTAAGTGTCGGGGTCGGCGGGGGACGAAACGAGCAGTACTTC. V gene TRBV11-2 combines with J gene TRBJ2-7, with TRBD2 matching 7 bases. Per germline, CDR1 SGHAT and CDR2 FQNNGV. V lost 2 bases and J lost 5; bases outside the gene matches: 18. This CDR3 spans 18 amino acids.